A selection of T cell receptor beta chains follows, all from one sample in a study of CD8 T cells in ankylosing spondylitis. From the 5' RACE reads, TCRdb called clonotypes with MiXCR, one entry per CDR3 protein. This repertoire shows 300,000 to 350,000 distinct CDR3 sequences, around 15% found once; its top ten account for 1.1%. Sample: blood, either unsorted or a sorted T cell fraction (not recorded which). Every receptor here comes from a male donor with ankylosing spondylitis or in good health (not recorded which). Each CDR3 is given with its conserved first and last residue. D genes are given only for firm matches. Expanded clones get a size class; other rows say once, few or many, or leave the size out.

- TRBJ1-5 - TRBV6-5 CASSFEPPGRGNQPQHF TGTGCCAGCAGTTTTGAACCCCCAGGGAGAGGGAATCAGCCCCAGCATTTT
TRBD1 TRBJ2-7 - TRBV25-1 CASSARTGDYEQYF TGTGCCAGCAGTGCTAGGACAGGTGACTACGAGCAGTACTTC
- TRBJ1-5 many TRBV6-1 CASSPGRGEQPQHF TGTGCCAGCAGTCCAGGGAGGGGGGAACAGCCCCAGCATTTT
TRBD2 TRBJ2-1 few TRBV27 CASSDGTSVYNEQFF TGTGCCAGCAGTGACGGGACTAGCGTCTACAATGAGCAGTTCTTC
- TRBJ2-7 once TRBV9 CASSVGGQTSSYEQYF TGTGCCAGCAGCGTAGGAGGTCAGACCAGCTCCTACGAGCAGTACTTC
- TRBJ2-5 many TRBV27 CASSRGETQYF TGTGCCAGCAGCCGAGGGGAGACCCAGTACTTC
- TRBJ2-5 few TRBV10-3 CAISDHLLTAETQYF TGTGCCATCAGTGACCACCTTCTTACCGCAGAGACCCAGTACTTC
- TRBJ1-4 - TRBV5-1 CASSLDRLTNEKLFF TGCGCCAGCAGCTTGGATCGGCTGACTAATGAAAAACTGTTTTTT
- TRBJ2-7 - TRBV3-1 CASSQTLLEQYF TGTGCCAGCAGCCAAACCCTCCTCGAGCAGTACTTC
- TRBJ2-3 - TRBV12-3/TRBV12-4 CASSSLAAGYF TGTGCCAGCAGTTCCTTGGCCGCGGGGTATTTT
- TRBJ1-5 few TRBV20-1 CSARASGNQPQHF TGCAGTGCTAGAGCAAGTGGCAATCAGCCCCAGCATTTT
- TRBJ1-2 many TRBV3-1 CASSQDSRVNYGYTF TGTGCCAGCAGCCAAGATAGCAGGGTGAACTATGGCTACACCTTC
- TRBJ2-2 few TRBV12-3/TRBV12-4 CAQGGAGELFF TGTGCTCAGGGAGGTGCCGGGGAGCTGTTTTTT
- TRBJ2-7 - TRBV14 CASSQGLRQVPYEQYF TGTGCCAGCAGCCAAGGTCTCCGACAGGTACCCTACGAGCAGTACTTC
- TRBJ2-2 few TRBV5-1 CASSEQGMAGELFF TGCGCCAGCAGCGAACAGGGAATGGCCGGGGAGCTGTTTTTT
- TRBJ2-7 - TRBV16 CASSQLPVSYEQYF TGTGCCAGCAGCCAGCTCCCAGTCTCCTACGAGCAGTACTTC
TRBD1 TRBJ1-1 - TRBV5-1 CASSSGTGLNTEAFF TGCGCCAGCAGCTCAGGGACAGGTCTGAACACTGAAGCTTTCTTT
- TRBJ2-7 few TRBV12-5 CASGGLISPHSYEQYF TGTGCTAGTGGGGGACTGATCTCACCTCACTCCTACGAGCAGTACTTC
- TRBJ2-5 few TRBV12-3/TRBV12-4 CASRGRRETQYF TGTGCCAGCAGGGGTCGGAGGGAGACCCAGTACTTC
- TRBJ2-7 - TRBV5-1 CASSFSVSSYEQYF TGCGCCAGCAGCTTCAGCGTGAGCTCCTACGAGCAGTACTTC
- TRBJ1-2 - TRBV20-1 CSARKDGYTF TGCAGTGCTAGAAAGGATGGCTACACCTTC
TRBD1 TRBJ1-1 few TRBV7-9 CASSWGTGGKTEAFF TGTGCCAGCAGCTGGGGGACAGGCGGGAAGACTGAAGCTTTCTTT
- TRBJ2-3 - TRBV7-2 CASSFAGQSTDTQYF TGTGCCAGCAGCTTCGCGGGACAGTCTACAGATACGCAGTATTTT
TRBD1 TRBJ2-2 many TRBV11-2 CASSQLDRGDTGELFF TGTGCCAGCAGTCAATTGGACAGGGGGGACACCGGGGAGCTGTTTTTT
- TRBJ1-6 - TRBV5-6 CASIGSGLRYNSPLHF TGTGCCTCCATCGGATCAGGGCTCCGTTATAATTCACCCCTCCACTTT
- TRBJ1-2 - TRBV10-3 CAIGVDRTHGYTF TGTGCCATCGGCGTAGACAGGACTCATGGCTACACCTTC
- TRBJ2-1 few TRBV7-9 CASSWEGGEQFF TGTGCCAGCAGCTGGGAGGGGGGTGAGCAGTTCTTC
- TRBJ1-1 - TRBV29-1 CSVDLGRTEAFF TGCAGCGTTGACTTGGGTCGCACTGAAGCTTTCTTT
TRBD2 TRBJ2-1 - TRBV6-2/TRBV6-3 CASSLRTSGRPPTNEQFF TGTGCCAGCAGTTTAAGGACTAGCGGGAGGCCTCCTACCAATGAGCAGTTCTTC
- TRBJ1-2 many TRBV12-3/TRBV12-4 CASTPTGFYNGYTF TGTGCCAGCACCCCCACCGGGTTCTATAATGGCTACACCTTC
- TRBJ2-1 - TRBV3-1 CASTPKANLNEQFF TGTGCCAGCACCCCCAAGGCGAACCTCAATGAGCAGTTCTTC
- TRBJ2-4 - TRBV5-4 CASSVDQNIQYF TGTGCCAGCAGCGTGGACCAGAACATTCAGTACTTC
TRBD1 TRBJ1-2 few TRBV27 CASSATIQGVIYGYTF TGTGCCAGCAGTGCGACTATACAGGGGGTCATCTATGGCTACACCTTC
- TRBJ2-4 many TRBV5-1 CASSAGSSAKNIQYF TGCGCCAGCAGTGCGGGGTCTAGCGCCAAAAACATTCAGTACTTC
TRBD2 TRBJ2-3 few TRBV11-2 CASRPGLAGSDTQYF TGTGCCAGCAGACCGGGACTAGCGGGATCAGATACGCAGTATTTT
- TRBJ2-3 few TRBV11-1 CASSLDSWGILRTDTQYF TGTGCCAGCAGCTTAGACTCCTGGGGCATCCTTCGCACAGATACGCAGTATTTT
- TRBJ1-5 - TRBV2 CASRDPSQPQHF TGTGCCAGCAGGGACCCCAGTCAGCCCCAGCATTTT
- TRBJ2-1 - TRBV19 CASSHQGPNEQFF TGTGCCAGTAGTCATCAGGGGCCCAATGAGCAGTTCTTC
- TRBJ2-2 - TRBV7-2 CASRAGPGTGELFF TGTGCCAGCAGGGCAGGGCCCGGCACCGGGGAGCTGTTTTTT
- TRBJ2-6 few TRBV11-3 CASSTGPYVLTF TGTGCCAGCAGCACGGGTCCGTACGTCCTGACTTTC
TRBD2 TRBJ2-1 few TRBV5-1 CASSLVVAGGWNEQFF TGCGCCAGCAGCTTGGTTGTAGCGGGAGGGTGGAATGAGCAGTTCTTC
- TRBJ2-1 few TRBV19 CASRDRNEGLNNEQFF TGTGCCAGTAGAGACCGGAACGAGGGACTGAACAATGAGCAGTTCTTC
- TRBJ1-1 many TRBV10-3 CAIRPLLAGSAEAFF TGTGCCATCAGGCCCCTTTTGGCGGGTAGCGCTGAAGCTTTCTTT
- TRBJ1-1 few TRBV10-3 CAISEWTEAFF TGTGCCATCAGTGAATGGACTGAAGCTTTCTTT
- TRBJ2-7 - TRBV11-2 CASSLDPLPYEQYF TGTGCCAGCAGCTTAGATCCGTTACCCTACGAGCAGTACTTC
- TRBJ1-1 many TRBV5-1 CASSPNKANTEAFF TGCGCCAGCAGCCCCAATAAGGCGAACACTGAAGCTTTCTTT
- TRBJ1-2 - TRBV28 CASSLPQAYGYTF TGTGCCAGCAGTTTACCCCAGGCCTATGGCTACACCTTC
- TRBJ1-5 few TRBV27 CASSFAGNSNQPQHF TGTGCCAGCAGTTTTGCAGGAAATAGCAATCAGCCCCAGCATTTT
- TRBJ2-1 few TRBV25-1 CASSRDIGDDEQFF TGTGCCAGCAGTAGGGACATCGGCGACGATGAGCAGTTCTTC
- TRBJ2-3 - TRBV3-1 CASSLLLLKGNGAQYF TGTGCCAGCAGCCTCCTACTCCTCAAAGGGAACGGTGCGCAGTATTTT
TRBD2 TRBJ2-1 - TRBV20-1 CSAREPSGRSQEQFF TGCAGTGCTAGAGAACCTAGCGGGAGAAGTCAAGAGCAGTTCTTC